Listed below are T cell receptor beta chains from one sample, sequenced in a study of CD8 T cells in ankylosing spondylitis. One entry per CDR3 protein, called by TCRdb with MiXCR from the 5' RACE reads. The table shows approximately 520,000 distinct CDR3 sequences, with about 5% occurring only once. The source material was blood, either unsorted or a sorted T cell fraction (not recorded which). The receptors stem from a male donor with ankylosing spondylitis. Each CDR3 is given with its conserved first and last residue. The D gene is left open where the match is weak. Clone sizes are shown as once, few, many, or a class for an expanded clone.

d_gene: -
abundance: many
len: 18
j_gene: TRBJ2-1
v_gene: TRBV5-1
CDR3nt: TGCGCCAGCAGCCGGGCTAGCGACCCACAAAAAGCCTACAATGAGCAGTTCTTC
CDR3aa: CASSRASDPQKAYNEQFF

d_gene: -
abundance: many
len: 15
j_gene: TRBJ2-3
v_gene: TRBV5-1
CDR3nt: TGCGCCAGCAGCCCCAACCCAGGGAGCACAGATACGCAGTATTTT
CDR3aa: CASSPNPGSTDTQYF

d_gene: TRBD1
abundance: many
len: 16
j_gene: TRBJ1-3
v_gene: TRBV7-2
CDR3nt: TGTGCCAGCAGCACACGACAGGGTCTCTCTGGAAACACCATATATTTT
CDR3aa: CASSTRQGLSGNTIYF

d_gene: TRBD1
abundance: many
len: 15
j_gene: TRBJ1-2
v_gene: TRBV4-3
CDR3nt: TGCGCCAGCAGCCCCGACAGGGTCGTTAACTATGGCTACACCTTC
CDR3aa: CASSPDRVVNYGYTF

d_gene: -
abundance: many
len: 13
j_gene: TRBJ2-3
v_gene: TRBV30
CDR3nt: TGTGCCTGGAGCGTCTCGGCGGGGGCTACGCAGTATTTT
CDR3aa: CAWSVSAGATQYF

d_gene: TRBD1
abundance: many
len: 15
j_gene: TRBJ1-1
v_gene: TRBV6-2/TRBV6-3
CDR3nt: TGTGCCAGCAGTTGGGACAGGATTTCGAGCACTGAAGCTTTCTTT
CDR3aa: CASSWDRISSTEAFF

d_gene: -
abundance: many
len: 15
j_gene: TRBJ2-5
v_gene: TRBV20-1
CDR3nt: TGCAGTGCTAGTGAGGGGGGCTTGTACCAAGAGACCCAGTACTTC
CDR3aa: CSASEGGLYQETQYF

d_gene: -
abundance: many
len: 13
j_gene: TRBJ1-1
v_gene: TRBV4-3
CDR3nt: TGCGCCAGCAGCCCTCTTCTGTTCTCTGAAGCTTTCTTT
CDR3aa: CASSPLLFSEAFF

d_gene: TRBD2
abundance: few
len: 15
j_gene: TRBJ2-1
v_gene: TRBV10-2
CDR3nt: TGCGCCAGCAGTGACTACTTGGCGGGGGACAATGAGCAGTTCTTC
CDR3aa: CASSDYLAGDNEQFF

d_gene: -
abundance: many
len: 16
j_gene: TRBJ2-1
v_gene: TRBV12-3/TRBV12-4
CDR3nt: TGTGCCAGCAGACCCCCCGGACAGTGGGCTTTCGGTGAGCAGTTCTTC
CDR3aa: CASRPPGQWAFGEQFF

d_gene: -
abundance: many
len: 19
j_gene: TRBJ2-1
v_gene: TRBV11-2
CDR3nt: TGTGCCAGCAGCTTGAGACAGAGACCCCCTGGTTCTCCTTACAATGAGCAGTTCTTC
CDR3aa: CASSLRQRPPGSPYNEQFF

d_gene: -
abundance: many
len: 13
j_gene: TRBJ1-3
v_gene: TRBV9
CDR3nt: TGTGCCAGCTCGGGGGGGGCTGGAAACACCATATATTTT
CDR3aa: CASSGGAGNTIYF

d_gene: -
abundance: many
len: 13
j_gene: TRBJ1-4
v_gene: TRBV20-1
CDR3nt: TGCAGTGCTAGAGCAGGGTATAATGAAAAACTGTTTTTT
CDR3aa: CSARAGYNEKLFF